This T cell receptor beta chain was captured in a study of T cells in Graves' hyperthyroidism and ophthalmopathy. Study at large: Once the initial diagnosis was made, peripheral blood was obtained before any treatment. Study outcomes and limitations: Blood shared most expanded thyroid clonotypes above 0.001. The model made its ophthalmopathy prediction, and onset followed a median approximately 6 months later.

Germline values: CDR1 LNHDA, CDR2 SQIVND (reference sequence). V was pared by 4 bases and J by 7 bases, with 10 bases of the junction left unmatched. The CDR3 sequence is 16 residues long. A remark on this clonotype: What it binds is unknown.

With a duration under 2 months, the hyperthyroidism was newly diagnosed in patients aged 18 to 65. RNA transcripts gave rise to amplified TCR beta CDR3 regions. TCR CDR3 underwent first-round RT-PCR with the HTBI primer set. One entry per CDR3 protein results from TCRdb running MiXCR on the multiplex PCR reads. The table has about 580,000 distinct CDR3 sequences, 11% to 15% seen once. Sequencing input: blood. This sequence was found in a woman aged 25 to 39 with Graves' hyperthyroidism that later progressed to Graves' ophthalmopathy. This chain joins TRBV19 and TRBJ2-7; 13 bases agree with TRBD2. The CDR3 loop reads CASSREGLAGVEEQYF. In DNA form, the CDR3 reads TGTGCCAGTAGTAGAGAAGGACTAGCGGGAGTAGAGGAGCAGTACTTC.